The 19 T cell receptor beta chains presented below share a single source sample, sequenced in a study of blood T cell repertoires in COVID-19. Produced via immunoSEQ multiplex PCR; TCRdb's table is partial and in-frame only. The profile covers fewer than 300,000 clones, with approximately 90% appearing a single time and about 2.5% taken by the ten largest. Input material: PBMCs or T cells enriched from blood (not recorded which). The origin of the receptors is a woman aged 35 to 49 with acute COVID-19.

CDR3 region: CASSLHIAGEADTQYF. CDR3 DNA sequence: TGTGCCAGCAGTTTACACATTGCGGGGGAGGCAGATACGCAGTATTTT. V is TRBV28 and J is TRBJ2-3, with 7 bases matching TRBD2. The CDR3 has 16 residues. Germline lookup yields CDR1 MDHEN and CDR2 SYDVKM. V lost 2 bases and J lost 4; bases outside the gene matches: 9.

The chain uses TRBV3-1 (or the pseudogene TRBV3-2) and TRBJ1-1; no clear D. Trimming took 1 base from V and 1 from J, leaving 13 bases between them. The CDR3 spans 16 residues. Per germline, CDR1 LGHDT and CDR2 YNNKEL (reference sequence). The CDR3 loop is CASSQALQTANTEAFF. CDR3 coding DNA: TGTGCCAGCAGCCAAGCCCTCCAAACAGCGAACACTGAAGCTTTCTTT.

V is TRBV5-5 and J is TRBJ2-1; D perhaps matches TRBD1 (5 bases). Trimming removed 0 bases at V and 6 bases at J, with 16 bases between. Germline V gene data show CDR1 as SGHKS and CDR2 as YYEKEE (reference sequence). The CDR3 extends over 16 amino acids. The CDR3 DNA follows: TGTGCCAGCAGCTTGGTACGACAGTTCCTAGGCAATGAGCAGTTCTTC. Protein: CASSLVRQFLGNEQFF.

This chain joins TRBV19 and TRBJ2-1; the D gene is possibly TRBD1 (6 bases). The CDR3 loop spans 17 amino acids. Trimming stripped 4 bases from V and 8 bases from J, with 24 bases between. CDR1 is LNHDA and CDR2 is SQIVND in the germline V gene (reference sequence). The CDR3 nucleotides are TGTGCCAGTAGTACACCTTCGACAGGCGATTTTCTTCATGAGCAGTTCTTC. Translating gives CASSTPSTGDFLHEQFF.

The chain is built from TRBV7-6 and TRBJ2-1, with D possibly TRBD2 on 5 matching bases. Germline V lookup: CDR1 SGHVS, CDR2 FNYEAQ. The V end was cut by 0 bases, the J end by 7 bases, with 13 bases between. The CDR3 is made up of 15 amino acids. The CDR3 here is CASSLASRPGNEQFF. The CDR3 region has the DNA TGTGCCAGCAGCTTAGCTTCACGGCCGGGGAATGAGCAGTTCTTC.

This chain joins TRBV2 and TRBJ1-2; 10 bases agree with TRBD1. Germline assignment: CDR1 SNHLY and CDR2 FYNNEI. The CDR3 runs 15 residues. V was clipped by 5 bases and J by 6 bases; unmatched bases: 9. The CDR3 spells CASSNIRTGGHGYTF. As DNA, the CDR3 is TGTGCCAGCAGTAACATACGGACAGGGGGACATGGCTACACCTTC.

The chain combines TRBV30 with TRBJ2-5, with TRBD2 identical over 11 bases. V was clipped by 4 bases and J by 7 bases; unmatched bases: 5. Germline assignment: CDR1 GTSNPN and CDR2 SVGIG (reference sequence). CDR3 length: 13 amino acids. The CDR3 here is CAWTFGLAGTQYF. The DNA of the CDR3 is TGTGCCTGGACTTTTGGACTAGCGGGGACCCAGTACTTC.

The gene calls are TRBV2 and TRBJ1-5; a weak D match, TRBD1 (6 bases). In germline, CDR1 is SNHLY, CDR2 FYNNEI. The V end lost 3 bases, the J end lost 4 bases, and 10 bases lay between the germline ends. This CDR3 spans 14 amino acids. The CDR3 reads CASSDQGFNQPQHF. In nucleotides, the CDR3 is TGTGCCAGCAGTGACCAGGGGTTTAATCAGCCCCAGCATTTT.

The chain has TRBV29-1 and TRBJ1-5; D unresolved. The CDR3 is 13 residues long. Germline loops: CDR1 SQVTM, CDR2 ANQGSEA. Trimming took 2 bases from V and 3 from J, leaving 8 bases between them. The CDR3: CSVETQPNQPQHF. For the CDR3, the DNA is TGCAGCGTTGAAACACAGCCCAATCAGCCCCAGCATTTT.

This chain connects TRBV19 to TRBJ2-3; 8 nucleotides agree with TRBD2. V shed 5 bases and J 1 base; nucleotides not matched to a gene: 5. This CDR3 spans 15 amino acids. CDR1 is LNHDA and CDR2 is SQIVND in the germline V gene (reference sequence). The CDR3 DNA sequence: TGTGCCAGTAGTCCGGGACTAGTTCGCACAGATACGCAGTATTTT. It encodes CASSPGLVRTDTQYF.

The sample holds one count of this clone. This rearrangement joins TRBV2 to TRBJ1-1, with a weak D call TRBD1 (6 bases). The CDR3 loop spans 13 amino acids. V was cut by 3 bases and J by 4 bases, with 9 bases left in between. Germline values: CDR1 SNHLY, CDR2 FYNNEI. The CDR3 nucleotides read TGTGCCAGCAGTGAGTTAGGGGGCACTGAAGCTTTCTTT. It codes for CASSELGGTEAFF.

This chain joins TRBV9 and TRBJ1-3, with D perhaps matching TRBD1 (5 bases). Germline CDR1 reads SGDLS; CDR2 reads YYNGEE. This CDR3 has 17 amino acids. Trimming removed 4 bases from V and 0 bases from J, with 17 bases in between. The CDR3 DNA reads TGTGCCAGCAGCCCTCGGCAGGGCCTTTTCTCTGGAAACACCATATATTTT. Residues: CASSPRQGLFSGNTIYF.

The CDR3 nucleotides read TGTGCCAGCAGCTCGGGATTTAATGAAAAACTGTTTTTT. Amino acid sequence: CASSSGFNEKLFF. The chain recombines TRBV5-4 with TRBJ1-4; D is uncertain. CDR3 length: 13 residues. CDR1 is SGHNT, CDR2 YYREEE, per germline (reference sequence). V dropped 3 bases and J dropped 4 bases, with 7 bases sitting between them.

The chain combines TRBV6-6 with TRBJ2-7, with TRBD1 identical over 9 bases. V lost 5 bases and J lost 1; bases outside the gene matches: 9. The CDR3 spans 16 residues. Per germline, CDR1 MNHNY and CDR2 SVGAGI (reference sequence). CDR3 bases: TGTGCCAGCAGTACCGCGGGACAGGGTACATCCTACGAGCAGTACTTC. Translating gives CASSTAGQGTSYEQYF.

The J gene is TRBJ1-3, the V gene TRBV7-2, with TRBD1 matching over 8 bases. The CDR3 loop spans 14 amino acids. J was trimmed by 4 bases and V by 5 bases; bases with no gene match: 4. Per the germline V gene, CDR1 is SGHTA and CDR2 is FQGNSA. CDR3 amino acids: CASSRTGSGNTIYF. In DNA form, the CDR3 reads TGTGCCAGCAGCCGGACAGGGTCCGGAAACACCATATATTTT.

This clone was picked up a small number of times. One junction end disagrees with the germline gene, perhaps due to a read error. The chain links TRBV7-9 to TRBJ2-7, with 7 bases lining up with TRBD1. Per the germline V gene, CDR1 is SEHNR and CDR2 is FQNEAQ (reference sequence). This CDR3 is built from 12 residues. For the CDR3, the DNA is TGTGCCAGCAGGCCAACCACCGGGACAGCTTCCTTC. This codes for CASRPTTGTASF.

The chain carries TRBV3-1 (or the pseudogene TRBV3-2) and TRBJ2-1; TRBD2 aligns across 10 bases. Germline CDR1 is LGHDT and CDR2 is YNNKEL (reference sequence). V lost 10 bases, J lost 3 bases, and 9 bases stayed unmatched. The CDR3 is 15 residues long. CDR3 coding DNA: TGTGCCACAGCAAGAGTAGCGGGGGGCTACAATGAGCAGTTCTTC. Amino acids: CATARVAGGYNEQFF.

V gene TRBV6-1 combines with J gene TRBJ2-1; tentative D call: TRBD2 (5 bases). The CDR3 runs 13 residues. V was pared by 7 bases and J by 0 bases, with 7 bases between. CDR1 is MNHNS and CDR2 is SASEGT in the germline V gene. The chain's CDR3 is CASNRGSYNEQFF. For the CDR3, the DNA is TGTGCCAGCAATCGGGGCTCCTACAATGAGCAGTTCTTC.

This rearrangement joins TRBV5-3 to TRBJ1-2; perhaps TRBD1 as D (5 bases). TRBV5-3 is marked as an open reading frame, function uncertain. The V gene lost 3 bases and the J gene lost 0 bases, with 12 bases spanning the gap. CDR3 length equals 15 residues. This CDR3 is CARSSTRVSNYGYTF. CDR3 DNA: TGTGCCAGAAGCTCGACCAGGGTATCTAACTATGGCTACACCTTC.